Each of the 15 T cell receptor beta chains below was sequenced from the same sample in a study of blood T cell repertoires in COVID-19. The table came from immunoSEQ multiplex PCR; TCRdb's copy has only in-frame clones and leaves some out. The sample shows 280,000 or so clones, roughly 86% of them seen only once. Sequencing input: PBMCs or T cells enriched from blood (not recorded which). These receptor sequences come from a woman in her forties or fifties who had been exposed to COVID-19.

The V gene is TRBV20-1, the J gene TRBJ1-6; no firm D call. CDR1 is DFQATT, CDR2 SNEGSKA, per germline (reference sequence). V lost 3 bases and J 7 bases, leaving 16 bases between the germline ends. This CDR3 is 15 amino acids long. As DNA, the CDR3 is TGCAGTGCTAGTAAGGCGGGTTCATGGAATTCACCCCTCCACTTT. This sequence encodes CSASKAGSWNSPLHF.

The chain recombines TRBV2 with TRBJ2-7, with TRBD2 matching over 7 bases. CDR1 and CDR2 from the germline V gene are SNHLY and FYNNEI. The V segment lost 4 bases and the J segment 4 bases; nucleotides outside the gene matches: 4. This CDR3 is 13 amino acids long. This CDR3 is CASSVGGRYEQYF. CDR3 in DNA: TGTGCCAGCAGTGTCGGGGGGAGATACGAGCAGTACTTC.

V usage is TRBV30 and J usage is TRBJ2-7, with D perhaps TRBD1 (6 bases). This CDR3 spans 16 amino acids. Germline loops: CDR1 GTSNPN, CDR2 SVGIG (reference sequence). Trimming took off 2 bases at V and 4 bases at J, with 21 bases between the two ends. For the CDR3, the DNA is TGTGCCTGGAGTTCGTCCAGGGGTCATAAGTCTTACGAGCAGTACTTC. It yields the protein CAWSSSRGHKSYEQYF.

This sequence joins TRBV5-6 and TRBJ1-4; 9 bases align to TRBD1. The V gene end was trimmed by 3 bases and the J gene end by 7 bases; junction bases not matched to a gene: 13. Germline assignment: CDR1 SGHDT and CDR2 YYEEEE. The CDR3 consists of 17 residues. CDR3 loop: CASSYSPGTGYGEKLFF. CDR3 coding DNA: TGTGCCAGCAGCTACAGTCCCGGGACAGGGTACGGTGAAAAACTGTTTTTT.

The chain links TRBV6-5 to TRBJ1-4; D not certain. Germline CDR1 is MNHEY and CDR2 is SVGAGI. CDR3 length: 15 amino acids. The V end lost 0 bases, the J end lost 8 bases, and 13 bases lay between the germline ends. For the CDR3, the DNA is TGTGCCAGCAGTTACTCCGGACGGCGGGAGGAAAAACTGTTTTTT. Translation: CASSYSGRREEKLFF.

The chain couples TRBV5-1 to TRBJ2-5; D perhaps matches TRBD2 (6 bases). Trimming took off 1 base at V and 3 bases at J, with 10 bases between the two ends. The CDR3 covers 14 residues. Germline CDR1 is SGHRS and CDR2 is YFSETQ. The CDR3 nucleotides read TGCGCCAGCAGCTTGACTAGCACGAAAGAGACCCAGTACTTC. Translating gives CASSLTSTKETQYF.

The gene calls are TRBV28 and TRBJ1-2; D remains ambiguous. Per germline, CDR1 MDHEN and CDR2 SYDVKM. Trimming shortened V by 4 bases and J by 4 bases, and 10 bases separated the two germline ends. The CDR3 has 13 amino acids. This CDR3 reads CASSSPVIYGYTF. The DNA of the CDR3 is TGTGCCAGCAGTTCGCCAGTGATCTATGGCTACACCTTC.

This chain connects TRBV24-1 to TRBJ2-5; tentatively, D is TRBD2 (6 bases). Germline-derived CDR1 and CDR2 are KGHDR and SFDVKD. The CDR3 is 13 amino acids. Trimming removed 10 bases from V and 5 bases from J, with 16 bases in between. CDR3 sequence (DNA): TGTGCCACTGGTGTGGGGGGAAGGGAGACCCAGTACTTC. Translating gives CATGVGGRETQYF.

This sequence joins TRBV5-4 and TRBJ1-2; no clear D. Trimming took 4 bases from V and 2 from J, leaving 12 bases between them. The CDR3 contains 14 residues. CDR1 is SGHNT, CDR2 YYREEE, per germline (reference sequence). CDR3 amino acids: CASSGLDPNYGYTF. The DNA for the CDR3 is TGTGCCAGCAGCGGCCTCGATCCCAACTATGGCTACACCTTC.

The chain is built from TRBV13 and TRBJ1-1; D not resolved. The V gene's germline CDR1 is PRHDT and CDR2 FYEKMQ (reference sequence). The CDR3 runs to 14 residues. The V and J ends lost 3 bases and 1 base respectively, with 9 bases between them. DNA of the CDR3: TGTGCCAGCAGCTTTGGACGGGAGAACACTGAAGCTTTCTTT. Encoded protein: CASSFGRENTEAFF.

The chain links TRBV10-3 to TRBJ2-6, with D possibly TRBD2 on 7 matching bases. Trimming pared 5 bases from V and 0 bases from J, leaving 14 bases between. From germline, CDR1 is ENHRY and CDR2 SYGVKD. This CDR3 is built from 17 residues. The CDR3 DNA sequence: TGTGCCATCAGTCGGGGGGAGGGGGGCTCTGGGGCCAACGTCCTGACTTTC. Protein sequence: CAISRGEGGSGANVLTF.

This chain joins TRBV28 and TRBJ1-2, with D possibly matching TRBD1 (6 bases). This CDR3 spans 13 amino acids. Trimming removed 5 bases at V and 8 bases at J, with 15 bases between. Germline V gene lookup returns CDR1 MDHEN and CDR2 SYDVKM. CDR3 region: CASSQQGGRGYTF. The DNA for the CDR3 is TGTGCCAGCAGTCAACAGGGTGGTCGCGGCTACACCTTC.

The CDR3 region is CASSRDRDREAFF. The CDR3 region has the DNA TGTGCCAGCAGCCGCGACCGGGACAGGGAGGCTTTCTTT. The genes are TRBV4-2 and TRBJ1-1; the match to TRBD1 covers 9 bases. Looked up from germline, CDR1 is LGHNA and CDR2 is YNFKEQ. J gave up 11 bases and V 4 bases, and 8 bases lay outside the gene matches. The CDR3 consists of 13 residues.

This chain joins TRBV5-1 and TRBJ2-5; D is possibly TRBD2 (7 bases). V was pared by 6 bases and J by 4 bases, with 19 bases between. CDR1 SGHRS and CDR2 YFSETQ come from the germline V gene. The CDR3 length is 15 residues. The CDR3 nucleotides are TGCGCCAGCACGCCTGGGGGGGCGATGGGAGAGACCCAGTACTTC. Its protein product is CASTPGGAMGETQYF.

V gene TRBV3-1 (or the pseudogene TRBV3-2) combines with J gene TRBJ1-2; a possible D gene is TRBD1 (5 bases). V was trimmed by 1 base and J by 8 bases, leaving 14 bases between them. The CDR3 totals 14 residues. The germline V gene encodes CDR1 LGHDT and CDR2 YNNKEL (reference sequence). The CDR3 DNA follows: TGTGCCAGCAGCCAAGTCGGGCAGGGTGGCGGCTACACCTTC. Translated, it gives CASSQVGQGGGYTF.